This T cell receptor beta chain emerged from a study of cytomegalovirus exposure and HLA in healthy donors. The CDR3 consists of 17 residues. V shed 3 bases, J shed 4 bases, and the junction held 8 bases outside the gene matches. Germline-derived CDR1 and CDR2 are SGHNT and YYREEE (reference sequence). Assay used: immunoSEQ multiplex PCR; TCRdb lists only in-frame clones, some missing. The sample holds about 140,000 clones; roughly 88% are singletons and the top ten take just under 8%. The rearrangement links TRBV5-4 to TRBJ2-3; 13 bases line up with TRBD2. The sequenced material came from PBMCs. This TCR was sampled from a woman aged 18-29 years in good health and CMV-seropositive. In DNA form, the CDR3 reads TGTGCCAGCAGCTCGGGGACTAGCGGGGTTCCCCCAGATACGCAGTATTTT. This translates into CASSSGTSGVPPDTQYF.